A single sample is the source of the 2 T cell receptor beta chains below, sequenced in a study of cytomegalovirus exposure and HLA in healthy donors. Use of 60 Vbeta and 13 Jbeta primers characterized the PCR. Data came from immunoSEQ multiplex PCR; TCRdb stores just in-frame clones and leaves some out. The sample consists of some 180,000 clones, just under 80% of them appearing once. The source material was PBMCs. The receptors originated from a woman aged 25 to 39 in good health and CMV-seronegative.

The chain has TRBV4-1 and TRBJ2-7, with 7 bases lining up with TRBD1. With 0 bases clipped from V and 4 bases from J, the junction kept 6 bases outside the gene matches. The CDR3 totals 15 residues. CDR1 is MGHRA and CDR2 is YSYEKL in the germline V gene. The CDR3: CASSQEGTADYEQYF. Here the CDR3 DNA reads TGCGCCAGCAGCCAAGAAGGGACAGCAGATTACGAGCAGTACTTC.

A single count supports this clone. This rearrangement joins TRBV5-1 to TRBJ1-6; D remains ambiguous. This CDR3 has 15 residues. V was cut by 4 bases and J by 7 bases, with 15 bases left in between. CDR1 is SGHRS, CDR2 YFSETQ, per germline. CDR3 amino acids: CASSTDSQANSPLHF. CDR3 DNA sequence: TGCGCCAGCAGCACAGATTCCCAGGCAAATTCACCCCTCCACTTT.